This record covers a single T cell receptor (beta chain). Its antigen is not known. This entry comes from a study of a mutant IDH1 vaccine in newly diagnosed glioma. Study at large: Former treatment meant radiotherapy, temozolomide, or both; the majority had gotten both. Visit V12 was at week 35; visit V13 was at week 47.

The data were produced by immunoSEQ multiplex PCR, yet TCRdb's version contains in-frame clones alone and is incomplete. Here the sample spans tens of thousands of clones, over 75% being singletons. Germline-derived CDR1 and CDR2 are LNHDA and SQIVND (reference sequence). J lost 10 bases, V lost 7 bases, and 19 bases had no gene match. The CDR3 covers 16 residues. Documented time point: week 47, end of study. Vaccination comprised doses that each held 300 ug of mutant IDH1 20-mer peptide, plus topical imiquimod. New WHO grade 3 or 4 astrocytomas that were IDH1-mutant and ATRX-lost occurred in the donors.

The chain couples TRBV19 to TRBJ2-3, with 8 bases identical to TRBD1. This TCR was sampled from a man between 35 and 55 years old with glioma. Here the sequenced sample was PBMCs, taken from a glioma patient whose treatment included an IDH1 peptide vaccine. Written as DNA, the CDR3 is TGTGCCAGTACTAACCCCTCGGGGACAGGTAGAACGGCGCAGTATTTT. Its translation is CASTNPSGTGRTAQYF. The whole variable domain, filled in from reference TRBV19 and TRBJ2-3, reads DGGITQSPKYLFRKEGQNVTLSCEQNLNHDAMYWYRQDPGQGLRLIYYSQIVNDFQKGDIAEGYSVSREKKESFPLTVTSAQKNPTAFYLCASTNPSGTGRTAQYFGPGTRLTVL.